Listed below are T cell receptor beta chains from one sample, sequenced in a study of blood T cell repertoires in COVID-19. Measured with immunoSEQ multiplex PCR; TCRdb has only the in-frame clones, and not every one. The repertoire has more than 300,000 clones, under 95% of them found once; the top ten carry about 3.5%. What was sequenced was peripheral blood. These receptor sequences come from a young woman who had recovered from COVID-19. CDR3s include the opening cysteine and the closing phenylalanine or tryptophan. The order of the fields is J gene, V gene, CDR3 protein.

>TRBJ1-5|TRBV18
CASSPGGQGFGSNQPQHF
>TRBJ1-4|TRBV6-4
CASSDMGLANEKLFF
>TRBJ1-1|TRBV24-1
CATARGSSTEAFF
>TRBJ2-1|TRBV6-2/TRBV6-3
CASSWTSGSEQFF
>TRBJ1-6|TRBV27
CASSLSSWSSSYNSPLHF
>TRBJ1-2|TRBV5-4
CASSWDRGNYGYTF
>TRBJ1-2|TRBV2
CASRGDRVNYGYTF
>TRBJ2-1|TRBV27
CATQEYSVRQGAYEQFF
>TRBJ1-4|TRBV2
CASRENEKLFF
>TRBJ2-2|TRBV2
CASSVGPGSGELFF
>TRBJ1-1|TRBV7-2
CASSPGGQSTEAFF
>TRBJ1-1|TRBV13
CASSLGLWEPEAFF
>TRBJ2-1|TRBV7-9
CASSLLAGAYNEQFF
>TRBJ2-1|TRBV25-1
CASSGSTGVGYNEQFF
>TRBJ1-1|TRBV24-1
CATSGGVEGEAFF
>TRBJ1-4|TRBV29-1
CSVAFWQGQVNEKLFF
>TRBJ1-6|TRBV28
CASSSTGVGSPLHF
>TRBJ1-6|TRBV7-9
CASSRDRGNSPLHF
>TRBJ1-5|TRBV7-2
CASSLALRSQPQHF
>TRBJ2-1|TRBV10-3
CAISFSGTSGYNEQFF
>TRBJ1-1|TRBV6-5
CASSGQGGAFF
>TRBJ2-1|TRBV2
CASRLRTGNNEQFF
>TRBJ2-3|TRBV20-1
CSASLGGALGAQYF
>TRBJ1-1|TRBV5-1
CASSVNGQGIYTEAFF
>TRBJ2-1|TRBV5-4
CASSLFLAGDYNEQFF
>TRBJ2-1|TRBV21-1
CASSESGAYNEQFF
>TRBJ1-2|TRBV19
CASSLRGKRGYTF
>TRBJ2-2|TRBV5-1
CASSFTSGIDGELFF
>TRBJ2-3|TRBV27
CASSWRLATDTQYF
>TRBJ1-1|TRBV6-6
CASRDRGATEAFF
>TRBJ2-1|TRBV5-1
CASSWGTSIWNEQFF
>TRBJ2-2|TRBV29-1
CSVGPSTGLAGELFF
>TRBJ2-1|TRBV11-3
CASSGELNEQFF
>TRBJ2-1|TRBV27
CASSPGLAGNEQFF
>TRBJ2-3|TRBV10-3
CAIRTTLSGRTTDTQYF
>TRBJ1-3|TRBV19
CASSVLSGNTIYF
>TRBJ1-1|TRBV30
CAWDYMNTEAFF
>TRBJ1-5|TRBV18
CASSPSQGSNQPQHF
>TRBJ1-5|TRBV7-2
CASRTNHAGGQPQHF
>TRBJ1-3|TRBV24-1
CATSESAPGQGNTIYF
>TRBJ1-5|TRBV5-1
CASSLGQGQNQPQHF
>TRBJ2-2|TRBV2
CASSVGQGSAGELFF
>TRBJ2-2|TRBV5-5
CASSLGQPNTGELFF
>TRBJ2-1|TRBV10-3
CAISEIAGQNEQFF
>TRBJ1-4|TRBV19
CATRQRNNEKLFF
>TRBJ2-3|TRBV18
CASSDNRIATQYF
>TRBJ2-2|TRBV7-2
CASSLAGLAANTGELFF
>TRBJ2-3|TRBV28
CASSPRTGGRNTQYF
>TRBJ2-3|TRBV5-4
CASSLESGSTDTQYF
>TRBJ2-4|TRBV6-5
CASSTGSKNIQYF
>TRBJ1-2|TRBV30
CAWTRGGFGYTF
>TRBJ1-2|TRBV9
CASSVGSAPRGGTF
>TRBJ1-2|TRBV4-3
CASSHTTGGRYGYTF
>TRBJ1-3|TRBV3-1/TRBV3-2
CASSHPGTDGNTIYF
>TRBJ2-1|TRBV11-3
CASSLTRGTYNEQFF
>TRBJ2-1|TRBV6-2/TRBV6-3
CASSFRASSYNEQFF
>TRBJ1-3|TRBV7-2
CASSLESLSGNTIYF
>TRBJ1-5|TRBV19
CASSIRRDRGPTSNQPQHF
>TRBJ2-3|TRBV18
CASSLRYGTTGISTDTQYF